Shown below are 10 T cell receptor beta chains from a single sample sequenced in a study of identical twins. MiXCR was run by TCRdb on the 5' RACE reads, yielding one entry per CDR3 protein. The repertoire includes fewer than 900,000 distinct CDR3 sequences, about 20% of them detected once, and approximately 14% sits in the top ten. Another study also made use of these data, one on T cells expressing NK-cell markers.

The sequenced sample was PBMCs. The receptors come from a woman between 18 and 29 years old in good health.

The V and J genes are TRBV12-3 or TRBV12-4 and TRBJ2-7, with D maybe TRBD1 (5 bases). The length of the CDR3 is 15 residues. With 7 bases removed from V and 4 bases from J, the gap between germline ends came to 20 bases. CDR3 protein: CASNQRGPGLYEQYF. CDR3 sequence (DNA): TGTGCCAGCAACCAAAGGGGCCCCGGTTTGTACGAGCAGTACTTC.

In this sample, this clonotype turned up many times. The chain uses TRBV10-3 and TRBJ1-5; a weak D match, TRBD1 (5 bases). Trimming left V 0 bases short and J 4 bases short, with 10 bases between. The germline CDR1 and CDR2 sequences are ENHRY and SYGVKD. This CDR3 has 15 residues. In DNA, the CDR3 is TGTGCCATCAGTGAGTCGGGGGGGAAAAATCAGCCCCAGCATTTT. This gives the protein CAISESGGKNQPQHF.

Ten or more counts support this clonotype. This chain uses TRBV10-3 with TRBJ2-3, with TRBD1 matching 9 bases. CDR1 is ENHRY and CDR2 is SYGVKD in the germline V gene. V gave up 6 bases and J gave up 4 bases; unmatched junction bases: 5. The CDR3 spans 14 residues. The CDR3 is CAISGTGSPDTQYF. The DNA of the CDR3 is TGTGCCATCAGCGGGACAGGGTCACCAGATACGCAGTATTTT.

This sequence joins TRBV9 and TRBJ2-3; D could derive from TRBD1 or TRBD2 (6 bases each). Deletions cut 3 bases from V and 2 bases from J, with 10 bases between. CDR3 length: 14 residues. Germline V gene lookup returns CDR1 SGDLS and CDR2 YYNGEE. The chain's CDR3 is CASSARGVTDTQYF. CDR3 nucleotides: TGTGCCAGCAGCGCGAGGGGGGTCACAGATACGCAGTATTTT.

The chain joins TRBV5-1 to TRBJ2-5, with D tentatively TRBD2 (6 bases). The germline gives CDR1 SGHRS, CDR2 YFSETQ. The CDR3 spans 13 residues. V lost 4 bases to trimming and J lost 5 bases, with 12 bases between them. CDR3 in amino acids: CASSRVAGETQYF. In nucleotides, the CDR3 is TGCGCCAGCAGCCGGGTCGCGGGGGAGACCCAGTACTTC.

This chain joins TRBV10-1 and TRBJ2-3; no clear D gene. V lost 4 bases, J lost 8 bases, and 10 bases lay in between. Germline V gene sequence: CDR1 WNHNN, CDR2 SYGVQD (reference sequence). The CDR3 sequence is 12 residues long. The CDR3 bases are TGCGCCAGCAGTGGCCCGTCTGGTACGCAGTATTTT. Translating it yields CASSGPSGTQYF.

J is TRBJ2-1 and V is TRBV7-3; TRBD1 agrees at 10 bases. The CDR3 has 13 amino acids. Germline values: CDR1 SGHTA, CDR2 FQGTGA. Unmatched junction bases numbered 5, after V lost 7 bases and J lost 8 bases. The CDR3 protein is CASTSDRGDEQFF. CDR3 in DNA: TGTGCCAGCACCTCGGACAGGGGGGATGAGCAGTTCTTC.

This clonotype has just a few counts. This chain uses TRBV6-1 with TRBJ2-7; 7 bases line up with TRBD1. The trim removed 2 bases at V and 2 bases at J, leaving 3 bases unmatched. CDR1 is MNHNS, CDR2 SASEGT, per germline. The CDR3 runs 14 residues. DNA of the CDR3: TGTGCCAGCAGTGAACCAACAGGGGCCTACGAGCAGTACTTC. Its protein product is CASSEPTGAYEQYF.

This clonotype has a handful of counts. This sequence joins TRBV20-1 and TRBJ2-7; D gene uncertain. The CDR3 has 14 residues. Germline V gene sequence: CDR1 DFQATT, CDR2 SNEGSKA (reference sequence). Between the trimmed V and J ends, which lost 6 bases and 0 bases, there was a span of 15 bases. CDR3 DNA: TGCAGTGCATCCATTGTGCGGAGCTCCTACGAGCAGTACTTC. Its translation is CSASIVRSSYEQYF.

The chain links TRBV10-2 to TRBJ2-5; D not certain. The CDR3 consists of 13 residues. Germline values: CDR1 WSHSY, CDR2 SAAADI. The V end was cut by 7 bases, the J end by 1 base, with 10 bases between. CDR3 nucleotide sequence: TGCGCCAGCACCCCGGTGATCCAAGAGACCCAGTACTTC. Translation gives CASTPVIQETQYF.